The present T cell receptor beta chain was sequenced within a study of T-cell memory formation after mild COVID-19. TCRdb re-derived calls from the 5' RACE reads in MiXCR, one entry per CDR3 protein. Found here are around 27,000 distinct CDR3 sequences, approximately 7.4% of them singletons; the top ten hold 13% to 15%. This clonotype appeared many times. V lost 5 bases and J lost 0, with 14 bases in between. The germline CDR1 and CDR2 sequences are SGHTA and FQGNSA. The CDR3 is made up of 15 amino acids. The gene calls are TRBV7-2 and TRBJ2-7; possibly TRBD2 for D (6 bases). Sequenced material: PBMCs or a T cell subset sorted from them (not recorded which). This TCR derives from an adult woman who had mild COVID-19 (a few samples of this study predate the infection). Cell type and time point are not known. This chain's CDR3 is CASSPERVSSYEQYF. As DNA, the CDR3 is TGTGCCAGCAGCCCAGAGCGGGTATCCTCCTACGAGCAGTACTTC.